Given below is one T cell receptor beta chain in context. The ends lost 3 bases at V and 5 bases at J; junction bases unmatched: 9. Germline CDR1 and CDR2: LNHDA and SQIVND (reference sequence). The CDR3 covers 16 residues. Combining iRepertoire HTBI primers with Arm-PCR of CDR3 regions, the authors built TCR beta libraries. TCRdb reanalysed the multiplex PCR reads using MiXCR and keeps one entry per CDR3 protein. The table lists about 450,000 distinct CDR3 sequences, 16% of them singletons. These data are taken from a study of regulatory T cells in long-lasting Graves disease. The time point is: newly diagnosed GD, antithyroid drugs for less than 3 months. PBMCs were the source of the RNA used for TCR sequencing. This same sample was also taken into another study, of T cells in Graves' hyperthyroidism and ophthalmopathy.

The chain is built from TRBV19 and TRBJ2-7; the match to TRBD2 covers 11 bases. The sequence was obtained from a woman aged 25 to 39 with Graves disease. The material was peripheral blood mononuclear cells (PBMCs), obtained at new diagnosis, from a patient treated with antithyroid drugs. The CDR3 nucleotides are TGTGCCAGTAGTATGTTCCCGGGACTAGCGGAGGACGAGCAGTACTTC. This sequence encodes CASSMFPGLAEDEQYF.